Shown below are 18 T cell receptor beta chains from a single sample sequenced in a study of tissue T cells after allogeneic stem cell transplantation. Profiling relied on immunoSEQ multiplex PCR, and the TCRdb table lists in-frame clones only, not all of them. This table has roughly 9,200 clones, approximately 61% appearing once. The source was tissue from the jejunum, collected at autopsy. All receptors derive from a woman aged 18 to 50 with breast cancer.

This chain links TRBV7-9 with TRBJ1-2; 9 positions agree with TRBD1. This CDR3 is 16 amino acids long. The V and J ends lost 5 bases and 6 bases, in that order; junction bases with no gene match: 13. From germline, CDR1 is SEHNR and CDR2 FQNEAQ (reference sequence). Here the CDR3 DNA reads TGTGCCAGCAGCCTAAGGGACAGGGATACGAGTAATGGCTACACCTTC. Translated, it gives CASSLRDRDTSNGYTF.

The chain recombines TRBV3-1 (or the pseudogene TRBV3-2) with TRBJ1-3; D is undetermined. The CDR3 is 13 residues long. V was cut by 7 bases and J by 7 bases, with 14 bases left in between. Looked up from germline, CDR1 is LGHDT and CDR2 is YNNKEL (reference sequence). The CDR3: CASTRFTWNTIYF. The DNA for the CDR3 is TGTGCCAGCACTAGGTTTACGTGGAACACCATATATTTT.

The rearrangement joins TRBV6-6 to TRBJ2-7, with 8 bases identical to TRBD2. The CDR3 sequence is 15 residues long. In germline, CDR1 is MNHNY, CDR2 SVGAGI (reference sequence). The V gene end was trimmed by 4 bases and the J gene end by 7 bases; junction bases not matched to a gene: 12. The CDR3 bases are TGTGCCAGCAGTTCTTTCGGACTAGCTGACGGTGAGCAGTACTTC. Encoded protein: CASSSFGLADGEQYF.

The rearrangement joins TRBV3-1 (or the pseudogene TRBV3-2) to TRBJ2-2; 10 nucleotides agree with TRBD2. The CDR3 has 15 amino acids. The V segment lost 5 bases and the J segment 6 bases; nucleotides outside the gene matches: 6. Germline lookup yields CDR1 LGHDT and CDR2 YNNKEL (reference sequence). This CDR3 reads CASSSLAGEAGELFF. For the CDR3, the DNA is TGTGCCAGCAGCTCCCTAGCGGGAGAGGCCGGGGAGCTGTTTTTT.

The chain has TRBV24-1 and TRBJ2-2, with TRBD1 matching over 7 bases. The J segment lost 0 bases and the V segment lost 3 bases, leaving 6 bases of the junction unmatched. The CDR3 length is 17 residues. CDR1 KGHDR and CDR2 SFDVKD come from the germline V gene. As DNA, the CDR3 is TGTGCCACCAGTGATAACAAGGGGGCCGCGAACACCGGGGAGCTGTTTTTT. Its translation: CATSDNKGAANTGELFF.

This clone was counted a few times. The chain is built from TRBV29-1 and TRBJ2-2; D gene ambiguous. Germline loops: CDR1 SQVTM, CDR2 ANQGSEA. The germline V and J ends were trimmed by 7 bases and 6 bases, with 9 bases remaining between them. This CDR3 is built from 11 residues. The CDR3: CSAGSAGELFF. DNA for the CDR3: TGCAGCGCCGGAAGTGCCGGGGAGCTGTTTTTT.

This sequence joins TRBV6-9 and TRBJ2-3; D remains unclear. Looked up from germline, CDR1 is MNHGY and CDR2 is SVAAGI. The CDR3 sequence is 14 residues long. V was clipped by 9 bases and J by 2 bases, with 15 bases between them. The CDR3 DNA follows: TGTGCCAGATGCGTTTATAGGCCCACAGATACGCAGTATTTT. It codes for CARCVYRPTDTQYF.

This clone was seen a few times. The chain combines TRBV5-5 with TRBJ1-5; 7 bases line up with TRBD1. The germline V gene encodes CDR1 SGHKS and CDR2 YYEKEE (reference sequence). CDR3 length: 16 residues. V dropped 4 bases and J dropped 0; count of bases not matched to a gene: 7. The CDR3 coding sequence is TGTGCCAGCAGCCCCTACGGACAGGCTAGCAATCAGCCCCAGCATTTT. Translation gives CASSPYGQASNQPQHF.

There are a few counts of this clone. The gene calls are TRBV29-1 and TRBJ2-5; 9 nucleotides agree with TRBD1. The CDR3 extends over 14 amino acids. The V gene's germline CDR1 is SQVTM and CDR2 ANQGSEA. J was trimmed by 5 bases and V by 0 bases; bases with no gene match: 4. CDR3 protein: CSVEDPDRGETQYF. CDR3 DNA sequence: TGCAGCGTTGAAGATCCGGACAGGGGTGAGACCCAGTACTTC. The entire variable domain, with the rest obtained from reference TRBV29-1 and TRBJ2-5, is as follows: SAVISQKPSRDICQRGTSLTIQCQVDSQVTMMFWYRQQPGQSLTLIATANQGSEATYESGFVIDKFPISRPNLTFSTLTVSNMSPEDSSIYLCSVEDPDRGETQYFGPGTRLLVL.

The chain combines TRBV6-6 with TRBJ2-6; 7 bases line up with TRBD2. The trim removed 6 bases at V and 4 bases at J, leaving 3 bases unmatched. The CDR3 runs to 14 residues. Germline values: CDR1 MNHNY, CDR2 SVGAGI (reference sequence). CDR3 bases: TGTGCCAGCAGGGGGGGGTCAGGGGCCAACGTCCTGACTTTC. Encoded protein: CASRGGSGANVLTF.

V is TRBV10-3 and J is TRBJ2-7; TRBD1 aligns across 10 bases. The junction had 9 bases not matched to a gene; V was cut back by 11 bases and J by 5 bases. The germline CDR1 and CDR2 sequences are ENHRY and SYGVKD. This CDR3 is built from 13 residues. CDR3 protein: CAVSAGQGNEQYF. DNA for the CDR3: TGTGCCGTTTCAGCGGGACAGGGGAACGAGCAGTACTTC.

The V and J genes are TRBV5-4 and TRBJ2-2; D remains unclear. This CDR3 is built from 14 residues. In germline, CDR1 is SGHNT, CDR2 YYREEE (reference sequence). V was trimmed by 0 bases and J by 3 bases, leaving 6 bases between them. Here the CDR3 DNA reads TGTGCCAGCAGCTTGGGGCTCGACACCGGGGAGCTGTTTTTT. This codes for CASSLGLDTGELFF.

This clone was counted only a few times. The rearrangement links TRBV7-9 to TRBJ2-5; D may match TRBD1 or TRBD2 (5 bases each). Trimming removed 5 bases at V and 5 bases at J, with 12 bases between. The CDR3 runs 13 residues. Per germline, CDR1 SEHNR and CDR2 FQNEAQ (reference sequence). CDR3 loop: CASSPGTEETQYF. The CDR3 nucleotides read TGTGCCAGCAGCCCCGGGACGGAGGAGACCCAGTACTTC.

This clone was found a few times. The chain employs TRBV7-9 and TRBJ2-7; 8 bases map to TRBD2. Losses at the gene ends were 0 bases for V and 4 bases for J; bases not matched to a gene: 8. CDR3 length: 16 residues. Germline V lookup: CDR1 SEHNR, CDR2 FQNEAQ (reference sequence). The CDR3 coding sequence is TGTGCCAGCAGCTTAGCGCCCGCTAGCGGGTTATACGAGCAGTACTTC. It yields the protein CASSLAPASGLYEQYF.

This sequence joins TRBV10-3 and TRBJ1-1, with 7 bases that match TRBD1. The CDR3 runs 15 residues. The germline gives CDR1 ENHRY, CDR2 SYGVKD. Unmatched junction bases numbered 10, after V lost 6 bases and J lost 3 bases. CDR3 amino acids: CAISGGGGLDTEAFF. CDR3 sequence (DNA): TGTGCCATCAGCGGGGGAGGGGGCTTGGACACTGAAGCTTTCTTT.

The V gene is TRBV7-9, the J gene TRBJ2-3; perhaps TRBD1 as D (6 bases). V was shortened by 2 bases and J by 2 bases, with 17 bases between the two germline ends. CDR3 length: 17 amino acids. CDR1 is SEHNR and CDR2 is FQNEAQ in the germline V gene (reference sequence). The CDR3 bases are TGTGCCAGCAGCTTAACTTTGGACAGTTGGATCACAGATACGCAGTATTTT. Encoded protein: CASSLTLDSWITDTQYF.

The chain recombines TRBV7-2 with TRBJ1-1; no clear D. Germline loops: CDR1 SGHTA, CDR2 FQGNSA. The CDR3 is 13 residues long. The V end was cut by 1 base, the J end by 5 bases, with 8 bases between. In DNA, the CDR3 is TGTGCCAGCAGCTTAGATCGGCGAACTGAAGCTTTCTTT. Translated, it gives CASSLDRRTEAFF.

This chain links TRBV10-3 with TRBJ1-3, with D unclear. The CDR3 contains 18 residues. The germline CDR1 and CDR2 sequences are ENHRY and SYGVKD. V was clipped by 0 bases and J by 2 bases, with 17 bases between them. The CDR3 loop reads CAISESWSAPGPGNTIYF. The CDR3 DNA sequence: TGTGCCATCAGTGAGTCGTGGTCGGCACCCGGCCCTGGAAACACCATATATTTT.